This T cell receptor beta chain was profiled in a study of early T cells in non-severe SARS-CoV-2 infection. Study at large: Bulk RNA isolated from unsorted whole blood underwent sequencing; chains were not paired. Study conclusions and caveats: VDJdb matching favored anti-spike CD8 responses, missing private and CD4 specificities.

In the case of this clonotype: Antigen: not known.

Attachment of unique molecular identifiers was made to individual cDNA molecules. Via MiXCR, TCRdb re-called the 5' RACE reads, giving one row per CDR3 protein. The data contain 70,000 to 75,000 distinct CDR3 sequences, roughly 15% of them singletons. The germline V gene encodes CDR1 KGHSH and CDR2 LQKENI. Between the trimmed V and J ends, which lost 5 bases and 4 bases, there was a span of 12 bases. This CDR3 region has 13 residues. The TCR comes from an adult who was a healthcare worker with PCR-confirmed SARS-CoV-2 infection or an uninfected control (not recorded which). The sequenced material came from whole blood. The J gene is TRBJ2-7, the V gene TRBV18; TRBD1 might be the D (6 bases). CDR3 amino acids: CASSSRTEYEQYF. DNA of the CDR3: TGTGCCAGCTCATCAAGGACAGAATACGAGCAGTACTTC.